One sample yielded the 29 T cell receptor beta chains listed below, sequenced in a study of cytomegalovirus exposure and HLA in healthy donors. 13 Jbeta primers and 60 Vbeta primers were used for the PCR. Clones were sequenced by immunoSEQ multiplex PCR, and TCRdb holds only the in-frame ones, with some missing. Altogether approximately 120,000 clones are present, over 65% being singletons, with the ten largest covering 4%. Sample: PBMCs. All receptors come from a man in his forties in good health and CMV-seropositive.

The V gene is TRBV11-1, the J gene TRBJ2-3, with D perhaps TRBD1 (5 bases). V was shortened by 1 base and J by 2 bases, with 10 bases between the two germline ends. This CDR3 comprises 15 residues. Germline V CDR1 and CDR2: SGHAT, FQDESV (reference sequence). The CDR3 nucleotides are TGTGCCAGCAGCTTAGAGGGCAGGGACACAGATACGCAGTATTTT. Protein: CASSLEGRDTDTQYF.

CDR3 nucleotide sequence: TGTGCCAGCAGCTTGGTGACAGGGGCCTCCGGGGAGCTGTTTTTT. Protein sequence: CASSLVTGASGELFF. The rearrangement links TRBV5-5 to TRBJ2-2; 8 nucleotides match TRBD1. Per germline, CDR1 SGHKS and CDR2 YYEKEE (reference sequence). The CDR3 runs to 15 residues. V gave up 0 bases and J gave up 6 bases; unmatched junction bases: 4.

This chain links TRBV6-5 with TRBJ1-2; 7 bases align to TRBD1. Germline V CDR1 and CDR2: MNHEY, SVGAGI. CDR3 length: 14 residues. Trimming cost V 5 bases and J 3 bases; bases outside gene matches: 6. Here the CDR3 reads CASSTGTDDYGYTF. CDR3 DNA: TGTGCCAGCAGTACCGGGACAGATGACTATGGCTACACCTTC.

The rearrangement uses TRBV27 and TRBJ2-7, with 8 bases lining up with TRBD1. The V and J ends lost 5 bases and 1 base, in that order; junction bases with no gene match: 13. Germline assignment: CDR1 MNHEY and CDR2 SMNVEV (reference sequence). There are 17 residues in the CDR3. CDR3 nucleotides: TGTGCCAGCAGTCCTGACAGGGGATGGCAAGTATCCTACGAGCAGTACTTC. Protein product: CASSPDRGWQVSYEQYF.

This chain connects TRBV5-6 to TRBJ1-5; D is perhaps TRBD1 (6 bases). CDR1 SGHDT and CDR2 YYEEEE come from the germline V gene. V lost 4 bases and J 7 bases, leaving 15 bases between the germline ends. The CDR3 has 14 residues. This CDR3 is CASSRDRLLQPQHF. Written as DNA, the CDR3 is TGTGCCAGCAGCAGAGACAGGCTCCTGCAGCCCCAGCATTTT.

The chain combines TRBV15 with TRBJ1-3; perhaps TRBD1 as D (6 bases). CDR3 length: 16 residues. The ends were cut back, 0 bases at V and 2 bases at J, with 11 bases in the middle. Germline CDR1 reads LNHNV; CDR2 reads YYDKDF (reference sequence). CDR3 sequence (DNA): TGTGCCACCAGCAGAGATAGGGGGACAACTGGAAACACCATATATTTT. Translation gives CATSRDRGTTGNTIYF.

This clone was detected a few times. The chain combines TRBV4-3 with TRBJ1-4; tentatively, D is TRBD1 (6 bases). The CDR3 covers 16 residues. Germline V CDR1 and CDR2: LGHNA, YSLEER. V shed 0 bases and J shed 5 bases, with 13 bases lying between them. The CDR3 DNA is TGCGCCAGCAGCCAAGATTGGACAGCCTACAATGAAAAACTGTTTTTT. This sequence encodes CASSQDWTAYNEKLFF.

The V gene is TRBV20-1, the J gene TRBJ2-7; unclear D gene. Germline V gene lookup returns CDR1 DFQATT and CDR2 SNEGSKA (reference sequence). This CDR3 contains 11 residues. V lost 0 bases to trimming and J lost 6 bases, with 6 bases between them. Here the CDR3 DNA reads TGCAGTGCTAGAGATTGGGCCGAGCAGTACTTC. It codes for CSARDWAEQYF.

V is TRBV4-1 and J is TRBJ2-5, with D hard to call. The germline V gene has CDR1 MGHRA and CDR2 YSYEKL. Trimming cost V 1 base and J 0 bases, with 9 bases left between them. The CDR3 consists of 15 residues. The CDR3 reads CASSQVPTDQETQYF. The CDR3 region has the DNA TGCGCCAGCAGCCAAGTCCCGACTGACCAAGAGACCCAGTACTTC.

As for this clone: Compared with germline, one end of the junction differs, possibly owing to a read error. This specimen includes other DNA sequences encoding the same CDR3. This sequence joins TRBV28 and TRBJ2-7, with 9 bases matching TRBD1. CDR3 length: 14 amino acids. Looked up from germline, CDR1 is MDHEN and CDR2 is SYDVKM. CDR3 in amino acids: CASRQGVRNDEQYF. In DNA form, the CDR3 reads TGTGCCAGCCGACAGGGGGTCAGGAATGACGAGCAGTATTTC.

V usage is TRBV2 and J usage is TRBJ2-5; 9 nucleotides line up with TRBD2. The V gene end was trimmed by 2 bases and the J gene end by 4 bases; junction bases not matched to a gene: 14. The CDR3 is made up of 18 amino acids. In germline, CDR1 is SNHLY, CDR2 FYNNEI. CDR3 coding DNA: TGTGCCAGCAGTGAATTCGTGCTAGCGGGGATAGGGGTAGAGACCCAGTACTTC. This encodes CASSEFVLAGIGVETQYF.

The chain recombines TRBV6-1 with TRBJ1-6; 7 bases line up with TRBD1. Losses at the gene ends were 6 bases for V and 9 bases for J; bases not matched to a gene: 5. This CDR3 spans 13 amino acids. Germline values: CDR1 MNHNS, CDR2 SASEGT. CDR3: CASRVGQTSPLHF. The CDR3 DNA sequence: TGTGCCAGCAGGGTGGGACAGACTTCACCCCTCCACTTT.

V and J are TRBV25-1 and TRBJ1-4, with 7 nucleotides matching TRBD1. V shed 3 bases and J 0 bases; nucleotides not matched to a gene: 10. Germline CDR1 MGHDK, CDR2 SYGVNS. The CDR3 has 18 amino acids. The CDR3 DNA follows: TGTGCCAGCAGTGAGATGACAGGGTGGGCGGCAACTAATGAAAAACTGTTTTTT. Its protein product is CASSEMTGWAATNEKLFF.

This rearrangement joins TRBV19 to TRBJ2-3; 7 bases align to TRBD2. The CDR3 has 14 amino acids. J was trimmed by 4 bases and V by 3 bases; bases with no gene match: 4. Germline V lookup: CDR1 LNHDA, CDR2 SQIVND (reference sequence). CDR3 amino acids: CASSIGGEADTQYF. CDR3 in DNA: TGTGCCAGTAGTATTGGGGGGGAGGCAGATACGCAGTATTTT.

This chain uses TRBV5-1 with TRBJ1-1; the D gene is possibly TRBD1 (6 bases). Trimming took off 1 base at V and 0 bases at J, with 10 bases between the two ends. The germline V gene has CDR1 SGHRS and CDR2 YFSETQ. This CDR3 comprises 15 residues. CDR3 in amino acids: CASSLLDSMNTEAFF. Here the CDR3 DNA reads TGCGCCAGCAGCTTGTTGGACAGCATGAACACTGAAGCTTTCTTT.

The chain recombines TRBV5-4 with TRBJ2-2, with D tentatively TRBD1 (6 bases). Germline CDR1 is SGHNT and CDR2 is YYREEE (reference sequence). With 4 bases removed from V and 2 bases from J, the gap between germline ends came to 12 bases. The CDR3 extends over 15 amino acids. CDR3 sequence: CASSMDRINTGELFF. The CDR3 nucleotides read TGTGCCAGCAGCATGGACAGAATTAACACCGGGGAGCTGTTTTTT.

This clone was seen a single time. The CDR3 DNA follows: TGCGCCAGCAGCCTGGGAGGCACAGATACGCAGTATTTT. Encoded protein: CASSLGGTDTQYF. The rearrangement links TRBV5-1 to TRBJ2-3; TRBD2 is a possible D gene (5 bases). V was trimmed by 4 bases and J by 1 base, leaving 7 bases between them. Germline assignment: CDR1 SGHRS and CDR2 YFSETQ. There are 13 residues in the CDR3.

The V call is TRBV6-1, the J call TRBJ1-2, with D possibly matching TRBD1 (5 bases). Germline V gene sequence: CDR1 MNHNS, CDR2 SASEGT. The CDR3 has 14 amino acids. The V end was cut by 6 bases, the J end by 6 bases, with 17 bases between. The CDR3 region is CASSQTGVPHGYTF. CDR3 sequence (DNA): TGTGCCAGCAGCCAGACGGGGGTTCCCCATGGCTACACCTTC.

The gene calls are TRBV11-2 and TRBJ2-5; 7 nucleotides line up with TRBD2. The CDR3 runs to 17 residues. Trimming at V came to 1 base and at J to 3 bases, leaving 11 bases not matched to a gene. CDR1 and CDR2 from the germline V gene are SGHAT and FQNNGV. This CDR3 is CASSLGQRGGRKETQYF. CDR3 in DNA: TGTGCCAGCAGCTTAGGGCAGCGGGGTGGCCGCAAAGAGACCCAGTACTTC.

The V and J genes are TRBV28 and TRBJ2-7, with 7 bases that match TRBD1. Trimming at V came to 6 bases and at J to 3 bases, leaving 5 bases not matched to a gene. Germline lookup yields CDR1 MDHEN and CDR2 SYDVKM. The CDR3 loop spans 13 amino acids. The DNA of the CDR3 is TGTGCCAGCAGGGACGACAGGGACTACGAGCAGTACTTC. Translation: CASRDDRDYEQYF.

The chain is built from TRBV7-6 and TRBJ1-1; 9 bases agree with TRBD1. Germline loops: CDR1 SGHVS, CDR2 FNYEAQ. Trimming removed 1 base from V and 1 base from J; junction bases left unmatched: 10. The CDR3 is 18 residues long. The DNA for the CDR3 is TGTGCCAGCAGCTTAGACCTCACAGGGGGCATGGGGAACACTGAAGCTTTCTTT. As protein: CASSLDLTGGMGNTEAFF.

The CDR3 region has the DNA TGTGCCAGCAGCCTCGGGACTAGCGGGAGCATGGAGACCCAGTACTTC. Translated: CASSLGTSGSMETQYF. J is TRBJ2-5 and V is TRBV7-8, with 14 nucleotides matching TRBD2. With 5 bases clipped from V and 5 bases from J, the junction kept 7 bases outside the gene matches. The CDR3 is 16 residues long. Germline V gene data show CDR1 as SGHVS and CDR2 as FQNEAQ.

The chain combines TRBV4-2 with TRBJ2-7, with 10 bases aligning to TRBD2. The J segment lost 3 bases and the V segment lost 3 bases, leaving 8 bases of the junction unmatched. The CDR3 runs 16 residues. Germline assignment: CDR1 LGHNA and CDR2 YNFKEQ. The CDR3 protein is CASSHNVASGGYEQYF. The CDR3 DNA reads TGTGCCAGCAGCCACAATGTTGCTAGCGGGGGCTACGAGCAGTACTTC.

In DNA form, the CDR3 reads TGTGCCAGCAGCTTGCGTCCCGGGACAGGGAACGGCTACAATGAGCAGTTCTTC. Protein sequence: CASSLRPGTGNGYNEQFF. The chain links TRBV9 to TRBJ2-1, with 9 bases aligning to TRBD1. CDR3 length: 18 amino acids. Trimming at V came to 4 bases and at J to 3 bases, leaving 14 bases not matched to a gene. CDR1 is SGDLS, CDR2 YYNGEE, per germline.

CDR3 nucleotide sequence: TGTGCCAGTAGTATAGGGGGCAGGGTTGTAGAGACCCAGTACTTC. It encodes CASSIGGRVVETQYF. This rearrangement joins TRBV19 to TRBJ2-5, with D possibly being TRBD1 (5 bases). Germline CDR1 is LNHDA and CDR2 is SQIVND (reference sequence). V was clipped by 1 base and J by 4 bases, with 13 bases between them. The CDR3 extends over 15 amino acids. The full variable domain, rest sourced from reference TRBV19 and TRBJ2-5, is DGGITQSPKYLFRKEGQNVTLSCEQNLNHDAMYWYRQDPGQGLRLIYYSQIVNDFQKGDIAEGYSVSREKKESFPLTVTSAQKNPTAFYLCASSIGGRVVETQYFGPGTRLLVL.

This sequence joins TRBV5-1 and TRBJ2-5, with 12 bases aligning to TRBD2. CDR3 size: 15 residues. Germline assignment: CDR1 SGHRS and CDR2 YFSETQ. V trimming: 0 bases; J trimming: 4 bases; junction bases outside the gene matches: 1. The CDR3 region is CASSLELAGGETQYF. The CDR3, as DNA: TGCGCCAGCAGCTTGGAACTAGCGGGAGGAGAGACCCAGTACTTC.

The V and J genes are TRBV9 and TRBJ2-7; D perhaps matches TRBD2 (5 bases). The CDR3 loop spans 15 amino acids. Germline V gene lookup returns CDR1 SGDLS and CDR2 YYNGEE. Trimming took off 2 bases at V and 0 bases at J, with 12 bases between the two ends. The CDR3 here is CASSVETGSSYEQYF. CDR3 DNA: TGTGCCAGCAGCGTTGAGACGGGGAGCTCCTACGAGCAGTACTTC.

The chain combines TRBV29-1 with TRBJ1-1; 8 bases agree with TRBD1. This CDR3 has 14 residues. The J segment lost 5 bases and the V segment lost 7 bases, leaving 12 bases of the junction unmatched. The germline V gene has CDR1 SQVTM and CDR2 ANQGSEA. The CDR3 loop reads CSAGQGPGWTEAFF. The CDR3 DNA is TGCAGCGCCGGACAGGGCCCGGGTTGGACTGAAGCTTTCTTT.

The chain combines TRBV19 with TRBJ2-5; 11 bases match TRBD2. Germline V gives CDR1 LNHDA, CDR2 SQIVND (reference sequence). There are 16 residues in the CDR3. V lost 8 bases and J lost 5; bases outside the gene matches: 13. The CDR3 spells CASSHQRLAGRETQYF. The CDR3 nucleotides read TGTGCCAGTTCACATCAGAGACTAGCGGGGAGGGAGACCCAGTACTTC. Variable domain in full (rest from reference TRBV19 and TRBJ2-5): DGGITQSPKYLFRKEGQNVTLSCEQNLNHDAMYWYRQDPGQGLRLIYYSQIVNDFQKGDIAEGYSVSREKKESFPLTVTSAQKNPTAFYLCASSHQRLAGRETQYFGPGTRLLVL.